This T cell receptor (beta chain) originates from a study of T cell repertoires in cytomegalovirus infection. The wider study: Alongside well-studied HLA-B-restricted CMV epitopes, recently identified HLA-C-restricted CMV epitopes were also used.

Trimming stripped 5 bases from V and 6 bases from J, with 8 bases between. Germline CDR1 is SGHTA and CDR2 is FQGNSA. The CDR3 is 13 amino acids. MiXCR, applied by TCRdb to the reads, yields one record per CDR3 protein. The table lists 300,000 or so distinct CDR3 sequences, around 25% of them singletons, with 10% to 15% in the top ten. This clonotype showed up many times. Its specificity is not known. J is TRBJ1-6 and V is TRBV7-2, with unresolved D. This TCR derives from a human donor in good health (CMV status not recorded). Some clones in this sample may be carry-over from other donors' samples. The sample here was cultured PBMCs, taken from culture after CMV antigen stimulation. In DNA, the CDR3 is TGTGCCAGCAGCCCCAGACCTAATTCACCCCTCCACTTT. Its translation: CASSPRPNSPLHF. The variable domain in full, with the rest retrieved from reference TRBV7-2 and TRBJ1-6, is GAGVSQSPSNKVTEKGKDVELRCDPISGHTALYWYRQSLGQGLEFLIYFQGNSAPDKSGLPSDRFSAERTGGSVSTLTIQRTQQEDSAVYLCASSPRPNSPLHFGNGTRLTVT.